Following are 21 T cell receptor beta chains from one sample sequenced in a study of shared clonotypes between healthy human individuals. Sequencing was performed with immunoSEQ multiplex PCR; in TCRdb, only in-frame clones are kept and a portion is missing. This table has over 400,000 clones, around 73% appearing once. Sample: PBMCs. The receptors derive from a woman aged 40 to 50 in good health. Some clones in this sample may be carry-over from other donors' samples.

The rearrangement joins TRBV5-6 to TRBJ2-1; 9 bases are a match to TRBD1. The germline V gene encodes CDR1 SGHDT and CDR2 YYEEEE. The CDR3 length is 16 residues. J was trimmed by 7 bases and V by 1 base; bases with no gene match: 9. This CDR3 reads CASSLFETGGYNEQFF. CDR3 nucleotides: TGTGCCAGCAGCTTGTTCGAGACAGGGGGTTATAATGAGCAGTTCTTC.

J is TRBJ1-6 and V is TRBV4-1; 8 nucleotides line up with TRBD1. V gave up 0 bases and J gave up 8 bases; unmatched junction bases: 3. This CDR3 is built from 15 residues. Germline V gene sequence: CDR1 MGHRA, CDR2 YSYEKL. The DNA of the CDR3 is TGCGCCAGCAGCCAAGATGCGACAGGGGATTCACCCCTCCACTTT. Encoded protein: CASSQDATGDSPLHF.

The chain employs TRBV6-6 and TRBJ2-5, with D perhaps matching TRBD2 (5 bases). Between the trimmed V and J ends, which lost 2 bases and 2 bases, there was a span of 6 bases. This CDR3 is 13 amino acids long. Germline V gene lookup returns CDR1 MNHNY and CDR2 SVGAGI (reference sequence). CDR3 nucleotides: TGTGCCAGCAGTTACCGGGGACAAGAGACCCAGTACTTC. Its translation: CASSYRGQETQYF.

The chain couples TRBV5-1 to TRBJ2-7, with TRBD1 identical over 9 bases. In germline, CDR1 is SGHRS, CDR2 YFSETQ. V shed 0 bases, J shed 9 bases, and the junction held 10 bases outside the gene matches. CDR3 length equals 15 residues. The CDR3 loop reads CASSLAEGLGQGQYF. CDR3 sequence (DNA): TGCGCCAGCAGCTTGGCCGAAGGTTTGGGACAGGGGCAGTACTTC.

The J gene is TRBJ2-3, the V gene TRBV9; 7 nucleotides align to TRBD2. This CDR3 is 16 amino acids long. Germline V gene lookup returns CDR1 SGDLS and CDR2 YYNGEE. V gave up 1 base and J gave up 2 bases; unmatched junction bases: 7. The CDR3 DNA reads TGTGCCAGCAGCGTATTCTTTAGCGGGCCCACAGATACGCAGTATTTT. This sequence encodes CASSVFFSGPTDTQYF. Complete variable domain (other parts from reference TRBV9 and TRBJ2-3): DSGVTQTPKHLITATGQRVTLRCSPRSGDLSVYWYQQSLDQGLQFLIQYYNGEERAKGNILERFSAQQFPDLHSELNLSSLELGDSALYFCASSVFFSGPTDTQYFGPGTRLTVL.

As to this clone: One base away lies a much larger clone, so this may be a sequencing read error. This chain connects TRBV28 to TRBJ2-1, with TRBD2 matching 11 bases. The CDR3 is 16 residues long. V shed 3 bases and J 0 bases; nucleotides not matched to a gene: 1. Germline V lookup: CDR1 MDHEN, CDR2 SYDVKM. CDR3 sequence (DNA): TGTGCCAGCAGTTTCACTAGCGGGAGCTCCTACAATGAGCAGTTCTTC. It encodes CASSFTSGSSYNEQFF.

V gene TRBV30 combines with J gene TRBJ2-2; no clear D gene. Deletions cut 5 bases from V and 5 bases from J, with 12 bases between. The CDR3 is 13 residues long. Germline V gene data show CDR1 as GTSNPN and CDR2 as SVGIG (reference sequence). The CDR3 coding sequence is TGTGCCTGGGGCCAGGCGCCAACCGGGGAGCTGTTTTTT. This translates into CAWGQAPTGELFF.

The CDR3 DNA reads as TGTGCCAGCAGGGCGGGAGGGCCCTATGAGCAGTTCTTC. This codes for CASRAGGPYEQFF. The chain couples TRBV7-2 to TRBJ2-1, with 9 nucleotides matching TRBD2. Per germline, CDR1 SGHTA and CDR2 FQGNSA. This CDR3 contains 13 residues. The junction had 5 bases not matched to a gene; V was cut back by 6 bases and J by 8 bases. Full variable domain (missing parts from reference TRBV7-2 and TRBJ2-1): GAGVSQSPSNKVTEKGKDVELRCDPISGHTALYWYRQSLGQGLEFLIYFQGNSAPDKSGLPSDRFSAERTGGSVSTLTIQRTQQEDSAVYLCASRAGGPYEQFFGPGTRLTVL.

Ten or more counts support this clone. The chain carries TRBV29-1 and TRBJ2-7; 9 bases match TRBD1. The CDR3 extends over 14 amino acids. The trim removed 4 bases at V and 6 bases at J, leaving 10 bases unmatched. Germline V gene sequence: CDR1 SQVTM, CDR2 ANQGSEA. The CDR3 reads CSVAPGQGVGEQYF. In DNA, the CDR3 is TGCAGCGTTGCCCCGGGACAGGGAGTCGGCGAGCAGTACTTC.

In nucleotides, the CDR3 is TGTGCCAGCAGCTTAGCCTTTGAACCTGGAAACACCATATATTTT. It yields the protein CASSLAFEPGNTIYF. This chain links TRBV11-2 with TRBJ1-3, with D hard to call. The V end lost 1 base, the J end lost 2 bases, and 9 bases lay between the germline ends. The germline V gene encodes CDR1 SGHAT and CDR2 FQNNGV. CDR3 length: 15 residues.

To note about this clone: This probably arose from a read error, given a far larger clone one base away. The chain recombines TRBV30 with TRBJ1-4; the D is unclear. The CDR3 loop spans 13 amino acids. Germline values: CDR1 GTSNPN, CDR2 SVGIG (reference sequence). The CDR3 nucleotides read TGTGCCCGGAGTGTAAACAGCAACGAAAAACTGTTTTTT. It codes for CARSVNSNEKLFF.

The rearrangement joins TRBV28 to TRBJ2-3; D unclear. Germline assignment: CDR1 MDHEN and CDR2 SYDVKM. The CDR3 runs to 12 residues. V gave up 1 base and J gave up 10 bases, with 9 bases separating them. The CDR3 here is CASSLSAAPQYF. The CDR3 DNA reads TGTGCCAGCAGTTTATCCGCCGCCCCGCAGTATTTT.

This chain joins TRBV28 and TRBJ2-7; a possible D gene is TRBD1 (6 bases). This CDR3 comprises 11 residues. Trimming removed 9 bases from V and 4 bases from J, with 10 bases in between. CDR1 and CDR2 (germline): MDHEN, SYDVKM. This chain's CDR3 is CASLQGYEQYF. Here the CDR3 DNA reads TGTGCCAGTTTACAGGGTTACGAGCAGTACTTC.

This clone was found once. The chain carries TRBV5-1 and TRBJ2-3; unclear D gene. Germline V gives CDR1 SGHRS, CDR2 YFSETQ. V shed 0 bases and J shed 4 bases, with 12 bases lying between them. CDR3 length: 15 amino acids. CDR3 coding DNA: TGCGCCAGCAGCTTGGAAGGTAGCATCCCAGATACGCAGTATTTT. The encoded protein is CASSLEGSIPDTQYF.

V is TRBV11-2 and J is TRBJ2-1, with D unresolved. The V end was cut by 5 bases, the J end by 8 bases, with 10 bases between. CDR1 and CDR2 from the germline V gene are SGHAT and FQNNGV. CDR3 length equals 12 residues. CDR3 sequence (DNA): TGTGCCAGCAGCAGAACCTTGGATGAGCAGTTCTTC. It translates to CASSRTLDEQFF.

This clone was observed a handful of times. The identical CDR3 is also encoded by other nucleotide sequences in the sample. The chain uses TRBV5-1 and TRBJ2-7; tentatively, D is TRBD1 (6 bases). Germline CDR1 and CDR2: SGHRS and YFSETQ. Trimming left V 5 bases short and J 2 bases short, with 11 bases between. The CDR3 extends over 13 amino acids. Here the CDR3 DNA reads TGCGCCAGCAGTTCACCAGGGGCCTACGAGCAGTACTTC. The encoded protein is CASSSPGAYEQYF.

The rearrangement uses TRBV28 and TRBJ1-2; 9 nucleotides match TRBD1. The CDR3 extends over 14 amino acids. With 3 bases clipped from V and 8 bases from J, the junction kept 7 bases outside the gene matches. From germline, CDR1 is MDHEN and CDR2 SYDVKM. CDR3 DNA sequence: TGTGCCAGCAGTTTGTTGACAGGGGGACGGGGCTACACCTTC. It codes for CASSLLTGGRGYTF.

The sample holds many counts of this clone. Other DNA sequences in the same sample also yield this CDR3. The rearrangement joins TRBV15 to TRBJ2-7; D gene uncertain. Germline CDR1 LNHNV, CDR2 YYDKDF (reference sequence). This CDR3 is built from 13 residues. The germline V and J ends were trimmed by 0 bases and 5 bases, with 8 bases remaining between them. DNA of the CDR3: TGTGCCACCAGCAGAGACAACGCCGACGAGCAGTACTTC. Translated, it gives CATSRDNADEQYF.

This clone turned up a few times. This CDR3 is also generated by other DNA sequences in the sample. The CDR3 nucleotides are TGTGCCTGGAGTGTGGGTGATAGTCAGCCCCAGCATTTT. It encodes CAWSVGDSQPQHF. J is TRBJ1-5 and V is TRBV30; D gene ambiguous. Germline lookup yields CDR1 GTSNPN and CDR2 SVGIG (reference sequence). With 0 bases removed from V and 6 bases from J, the gap between germline ends came to 9 bases. The CDR3 totals 13 residues.

This clone was seen more than once but under ten times. CDR3 coding DNA: TGTGCCAGCAGCTTCCCTGACAGGGGGCCCAATCAGCCCCAGCATTTT. Translated, it gives CASSFPDRGPNQPQHF. The V call is TRBV11-3, the J call TRBJ1-5; TRBD1 matches 10 bases. V dropped 3 bases and J dropped 3; count of bases not matched to a gene: 5. This CDR3 is built from 16 residues. The germline V gene has CDR1 SGHNT and CDR2 YENEEA.

The V gene is TRBV7-3, the J gene TRBJ2-2, with D possibly being TRBD1 (6 bases). Germline V gene sequence: CDR1 SGHTA, CDR2 FQGTGA. The V end lost 5 bases, the J end lost 1 base, and 14 bases lay between the germline ends. This CDR3 contains 16 residues. CDR3: CASSPRPGENTGELFF. CDR3 coding DNA: TGTGCCAGCAGCCCCCGGCCAGGGGAGAACACCGGGGAGCTGTTTTTT.